A selection of T cell receptor beta chains follows, all from one sample in a study of T cells in Graves' hyperthyroidism and ophthalmopathy. Via MiXCR, TCRdb re-called the multiplex PCR reads, giving one row per CDR3 protein. The sample has 45,000 to 55,000 distinct CDR3 sequences; 45% to 65% are singletons. The sample was peripheral blood or thyroid tissue (not recorded which). The source is a man younger than 35 with Graves' hyperthyroidism. The CDR3 runs from the conserved cysteine through the conserved F or W. D genes are given only for firm matches. Some rows have no size entry. The others give once, few or many, or a class for an expanded clone.

v_gene,d_gene,j_gene,abundance,CDR3aa,CDR3nt
TRBV5-5,NA,TRBJ1-1,NA,CASSLYGGNTEAFF,TGTGCCAGCAGCTTGTACGGGGGGAACACTGAAGCTTTCTTT
TRBV7-6,NA,TRBJ2-7,many,CASSLEPFGLDYEQYF,TGTGCCAGCAGCTTAGAGCCTTTTGGACTTGACTACGAGCAGTACTTC
TRBV28,TRBD1,TRBJ1-2,NA,CASSPNRGGYGYTF,TGTGCCAGCAGTCCTAACAGGGGCGGGTATGGCTACACCTTC
TRBV6-6,TRBD1,TRBJ1-2,many,CASSDRTGDYGYTF,TGTGCCAGCAGTGATCGGACAGGGGACTATGGCTACACCTTC
TRBV10-3,TRBD1,TRBJ1-2,once,CAISDPGTGGGYTF,TGTGCCATCAGTGACCCCGGGACAGGGGGTGGCTACACCTTC
TRBV2,NA,TRBJ1-5,NA,CASKKDGDQPQHF,TGTGCCAGCAAAAAGGACGGCGATCAGCCCCAGCATTTT
TRBV20-1,NA,TRBJ2-5,many,CSAIGVDQETQYF,TGCAGTGCTATTGGGGTGGACCAAGAGACCCAGTACTTC
TRBV6-1,TRBD2,TRBJ2-1,NA,CASRAGTSFKDEQFF,TGTGCCAGCAGGGCCGGGACTAGCTTTAAGGATGAGCAGTTCTTC
TRBV6-5,NA,TRBJ2-5,NA,CASGYEGGGAETQYF,TGTGCCAGCGGTTACGAGGGAGGGGGCGCGGAGACCCAGTACTTC
TRBV7-2,TRBD1,TRBJ2-7,NA,CASSGWDSISYEQYF,TGTGCCAGCAGCGGATGGGACAGCATCTCCTACGAGCAGTACTTC
TRBV4-1,NA,TRBJ2-2,many,CASTKGTNTGELFF,TGCGCCAGCACTAAGGGCACGAACACCGGGGAGCTGTTTTTT
TRBV4-3,TRBD1,TRBJ2-5,many,CASSQDRGRGETQYF,TGCGCCAGCAGCCAAGACAGGGGGCGGGGAGAGACCCAGTACTTC
TRBV19,TRBD1,TRBJ1-1,few,CASRGQLNTEAFF,TGTGCCAGTAGGGGACAGTTGAACACTGAAGCTTTCTTT
TRBV20-1,NA,TRBJ2-7,NA,CSATGQGGEQYF,TGCAGTGCAACCGGACAGGGAGGGGAGCAGTACTTC
TRBV20-1,TRBD1,TRBJ1-3,few,CSARTGIGNTIYF,TGCAGTGCTAGGACAGGGATTGGAAACACCATATATTTT
TRBV2,TRBD1,TRBJ1-6,NA,CASSERASTGLSPLHF,TGTGCCAGCAGTGAACGGGCCTCGACAGGGCTGTCACCCCTCCACTTT
TRBV7-2,NA,TRBJ2-7,NA,CASSPTLVLSYEQYF,TGTGCCAGCAGCCCTACCCTGGTCCTCTCCTACGAGCAGTACTTC
TRBV4-3,TRBD1,TRBJ1-2,NA,CASSQDGTGLYGYTF,TGCGCCAGCAGCCAAGACGGGACAGGTCTCTATGGCTACACCTTC
TRBV5-5,TRBD1,TRBJ2-7,many,CASSSPGQGSYEQYF,TGTGCCAGCAGCTCACCGGGACAGGGCTCCTACGAGCAGTACTTC
TRBV7-2,NA,TRBJ1-2,NA,CASSLRSHGYTF,TGTGCCAGCAGCTTACGGTCACATGGCTACACCTTC
TRBV19,NA,TRBJ1-2,NA,CASIPDRDGHYGYTF,TGTGCCAGTATCCCCGACCGAGACGGGCACTATGGCTACACCTTC
TRBV10-2,TRBD2,TRBJ2-5,NA,CASNAPGEGPETQYF,TGCGCCAGCAATGCTCCGGGGGAGGGCCCCGAGACCCAGTACTTC
TRBV7-2,NA,TRBJ1-3,NA,CASSLRNTIYF,TGTGCCAGCAGCTTACGAAACACCATATATTTT
TRBV7-2,TRBD1,TRBJ1-5,once,CASSVLGTGGNQPQHF,TGTGCCAGCAGCGTCCTTGGGACAGGGGGTAATCAGCCCCAGCATTTT
TRBV20-1,TRBD1,TRBJ1-5,NA,CSATTGENQPQHF,TGCAGTGCTACGACAGGGGAAAATCAGCCCCAGCATTTT
TRBV7-2,TRBD1,TRBJ2-5,NA,CASSLPGQGYEQSEEYF,TGTGCCAGCAGCCTTCCGGGACAGGGCTACGAGCAGAGCGAGGAGTACTTC
TRBV12-3/TRBV12-4,NA,TRBJ2-5,many,CASSPTGFQETQYF,TGTGCCAGCAGTCCCACAGGATTCCAAGAGACCCAGTACTTC
TRBV6-1,TRBD1,TRBJ1-2,NA,CASTGQAYGYTF,TGTGCCAGCACTGGACAGGCCTATGGCTACACCTTC
TRBV24-1,TRBD1,TRBJ1-2,NA,CATSEPGTANNYGYTF,TGTGCCACCAGTGAGCCCGGGACAGCTAATAACTATGGCTACACCTTC
TRBV5-4,NA,TRBJ1-1,NA,CASAGNTEAFF,TGTGCTAGCGCAGGGAACACTGAAGCTTTCTTT
TRBV29-1,NA,TRBJ2-6,NA,CSVHTGRGPGANVLTF,TGCAGCGTTCATACGGGGCGAGGGCCTGGGGCCAACGTCCTGACTTTC
TRBV6-2/TRBV6-3,NA,TRBJ2-2,many,CASRDSQGYTGELFF,TGTGCCAGCAGAGATTCTCAGGGTTACACCGGGGAGCTGTTTTTT
TRBV27,NA,TRBJ1-6,many,CASSLAASSYNSPLHF,TGTGCCAGCAGTTTAGCCGCGAGCTCCTATAATTCACCCCTCCACTTT
TRBV7-6,NA,TRBJ2-7,NA,CASTPGLGAEQYF,TGTGCCAGCACCCCCGGGCTAGGAGCCGAGCAGTACTTC
TRBV6-2/TRBV6-3,TRBD2,TRBJ2-7,many,CASGGRRDYEQYF,TGTGCCAGCGGCGGGAGGAGGGACTACGAGCAGTACTTC
TRBV5-6,TRBD2,TRBJ2-1,NA,CASSLLRSSGSSYNEQFF,TGTGCCAGCAGCTTACTGAGGTCTAGCGGGAGCTCCTACAATGAGCAGTTCTTC
TRBV30,TRBD1,TRBJ1-4,many,CAWSDRDAEKLFF,TGTGCCTGGAGCGACAGGGACGCTGAAAAACTGTTTTTT
TRBV20-1,TRBD2,TRBJ2-3,many,CSATGGTSSPRDTQYF,TGCAGTGCCACGGGGGGGACTAGCTCACCCCGGGATACGCAGTATTTT
TRBV2,TRBD2,TRBJ2-3,NA,CASRAGVTQYF,TGTGCCAGCAGAGCGGGGGTTACGCAGTACTTT
TRBV4-1,TRBD2,TRBJ2-5,many,CASSQDRGTSGRTGETQYF,TGCGCCAGCAGCCAAGATCGTGGGACTAGCGGGAGAACGGGAGAGACCCAGTACTTC
TRBV20-1,TRBD1,TRBJ2-5,NA,CSARDRGWETQYF,TGCAGTGCTAGGGACAGGGGTTGGGAGACCCAGTACTTC
TRBV15,TRBD1,TRBJ2-2,NA,CATSTRQGAGELFF,TGTGCCACCAGCACGAGACAGGGGGCAGGGGAGCTGTTTTTT
TRBV10-3,NA,TRBJ1-5,NA,CATRDGLNQPQHF,TGTGCCACAAGGGACGGCCTAAATCAGCCCCAGCATTTT
TRBV24-1,TRBD1,TRBJ2-5,NA,CATSEPDRATQYF,TGTGCCACCAGTGAACCCGACAGGGCGACCCAGTACTTC
TRBV6-6,NA,TRBJ2-3,few,CASRPLLGVPDTQYF,TGTGCCAGCAGACCCCTATTAGGGGTCCCAGATACGCAGTATTTT
TRBV7-3,NA,TRBJ2-3,many,CASSSTGGEDTQYF,TGTGCCAGCAGCTCGACCGGAGGGGAAGATACGCAGTATTTT
TRBV9,NA,TRBJ1-6,many,CASSVVPTGWDSYNSPLHF,TGTGCCAGCAGCGTAGTCCCTACAGGGTGGGACTCCTATAATTCACCCCTCCACTTT
TRBV9,NA,TRBJ2-5,NA,CASSVVRERETQYF,TGTGCCAGCAGCGTAGTACGGGAGCGGGAGACCCAGTACTTC
TRBV7-2,TRBD1,TRBJ2-5,NA,CASSALDRDQETQYF,TGTGCCAGCAGTGCCCTCGACAGGGACCAAGAGACCCAGTACTTC
TRBV10-2,NA,TRBJ1-1,NA,CASSSIRGTEAFF,TGCGCCAGCAGTTCCATAAGGGGAACTGAAGCTTTCTTT
TRBV13,NA,TRBJ2-5,NA,CASSLVGEGREETQYF,TGTGCCAGCAGCTTGGTCGGCGAGGGTCGAGAAGAGACCCAGTACTTC
TRBV7-7,NA,TRBJ2-5,once,CASSYLWSGWVARDLQETQYF,TGTGCCAGCAGTTATTTGTGGTCAGGATGGGTAGCGCGCGACCTCCAAGAGACCCAGTACTTC
TRBV5-8,TRBD1,TRBJ2-3,NA,CASSLIDRETDTQYF,TGTGCCAGCAGCTTGATTGACAGGGAAACAGATACGCAGTATTTT
TRBV2,TRBD1,TRBJ2-7,many,CASWDRDEKSSYEQYF,TGTGCCAGCTGGGACAGGGACGAAAAGAGCTCCTACGAGCAGTACTTC
TRBV27,TRBD1,TRBJ1-3,NA,CASRGTGGNTIYF,TGTGCCAGCCGGGGGACAGGCGGAAACACCATATATTTT
TRBV10-3,NA,TRBJ2-7,few,CAISDEDSWSEQYF,TGTGCCATCAGTGATGAAGACAGCTGGTCCGAGCAGTACTTC
TRBV27,TRBD1,TRBJ1-2,NA,CASGRSGGARFYGYTF,TGTGCCAGCGGAAGGTCAGGGGGCGCAAGATTCTATGGCTACACCTTC
TRBV3-2,NA,TRBJ1-2,many,CASSQDSESTYGYTF,TGTGCCAGCAGCCAAGATTCAGAGAGTACCTATGGCTACACCTTC
TRBV10-3,NA,TRBJ1-1,NA,CATESFMNTEAFF,TGTGCCACCGAATCTTTCATGAACACTGAAGCTTTCTTT
TRBV15,NA,TRBJ2-2,NA,CATSSARTVTGELFF,TGTGCCACCAGCAGTGCCAGGACGGTCACCGGGGAGCTGTTTTTT